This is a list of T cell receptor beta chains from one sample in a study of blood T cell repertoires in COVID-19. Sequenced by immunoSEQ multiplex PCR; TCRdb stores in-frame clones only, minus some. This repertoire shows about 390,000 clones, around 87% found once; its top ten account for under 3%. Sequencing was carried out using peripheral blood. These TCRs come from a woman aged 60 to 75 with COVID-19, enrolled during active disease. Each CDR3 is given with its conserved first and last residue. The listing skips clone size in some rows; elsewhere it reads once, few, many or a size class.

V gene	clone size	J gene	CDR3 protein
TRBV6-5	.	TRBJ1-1	CASRGRGNTEAFF
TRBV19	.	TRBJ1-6	CASSTDRRSYNSPLHF
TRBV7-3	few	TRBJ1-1	CASSLSQNTEAFF
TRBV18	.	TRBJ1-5	CASSMAAGGGNQPQHF
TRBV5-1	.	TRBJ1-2	CASSLAASNRRNYGYTF
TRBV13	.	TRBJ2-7	CASSLFRGLQYF
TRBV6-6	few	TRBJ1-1	CASSGQNPMNTEAFF
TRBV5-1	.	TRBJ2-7	CASSSWTGASSYEQYF
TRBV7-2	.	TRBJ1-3	CASSLAGGRISGNTIYF
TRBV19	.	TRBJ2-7	CASSLGQTYEQYF
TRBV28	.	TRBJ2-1	CASSRPRTGRNEQFF
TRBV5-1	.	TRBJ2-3	CASSAIGTIPTDTQYF
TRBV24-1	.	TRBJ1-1	CATSRGENTEAFF
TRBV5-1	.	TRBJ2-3	CASSSGTGTDTQYF